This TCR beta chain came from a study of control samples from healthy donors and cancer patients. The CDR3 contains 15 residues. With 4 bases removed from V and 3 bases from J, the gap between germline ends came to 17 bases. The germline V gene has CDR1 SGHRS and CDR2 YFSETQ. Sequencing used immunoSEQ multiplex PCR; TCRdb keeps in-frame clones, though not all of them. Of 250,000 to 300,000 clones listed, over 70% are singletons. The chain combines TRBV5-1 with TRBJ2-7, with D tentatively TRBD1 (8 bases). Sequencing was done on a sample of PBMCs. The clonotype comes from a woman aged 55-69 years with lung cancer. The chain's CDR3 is CASSGGAGGNYEQYF. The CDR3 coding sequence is TGCGCCAGCAGCGGGGGGGCAGGGGGCAACTACGAGCAGTACTTC.